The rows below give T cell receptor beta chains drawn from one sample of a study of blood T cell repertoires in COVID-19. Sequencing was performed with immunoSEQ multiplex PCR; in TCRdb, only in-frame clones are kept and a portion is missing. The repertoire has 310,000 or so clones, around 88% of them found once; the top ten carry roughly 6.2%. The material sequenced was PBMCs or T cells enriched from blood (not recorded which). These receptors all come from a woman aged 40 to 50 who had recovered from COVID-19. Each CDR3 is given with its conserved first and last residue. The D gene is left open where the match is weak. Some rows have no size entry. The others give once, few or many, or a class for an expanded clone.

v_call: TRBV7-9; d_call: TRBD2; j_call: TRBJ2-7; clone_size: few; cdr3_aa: CASSRIGTSGRSTDF; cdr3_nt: TGTGCCAGCAGCCGGATAGGGACTAGCGGGAGGTCGACGGACTTC
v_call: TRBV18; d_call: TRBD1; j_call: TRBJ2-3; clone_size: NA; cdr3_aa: CASSADRAYTDTQYF; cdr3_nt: TGTGCCAGCTCAGCCGACAGGGCGTACACAGATACGCAGTATTTT
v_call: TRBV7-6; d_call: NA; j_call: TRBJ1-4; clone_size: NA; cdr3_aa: CASSSRSQGGDEKLFF; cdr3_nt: TGTGCCAGCAGCTCCAGATCCCAGGGAGGGGATGAAAAACTGTTTTTT
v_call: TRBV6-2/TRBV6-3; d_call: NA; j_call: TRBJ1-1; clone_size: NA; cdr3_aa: CASSYGLAGTEAFF; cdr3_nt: TGTGCCAGCAGTTACGGCCTGGCGGGCACTGAAGCTTTCTTT
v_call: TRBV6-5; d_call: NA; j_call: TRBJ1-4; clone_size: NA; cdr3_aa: CASSWEDGGKLFF; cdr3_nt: TGTGCCAGCAGTTGGGAGGACGGTGGAAAACTGTTTTTT
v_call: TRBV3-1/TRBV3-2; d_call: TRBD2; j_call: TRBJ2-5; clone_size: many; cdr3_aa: CASSQDISGARGTQYF; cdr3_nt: TGTGCCAGCAGCCAAGATATCAGCGGGGCTCGGGGGACCCAGTACTTC
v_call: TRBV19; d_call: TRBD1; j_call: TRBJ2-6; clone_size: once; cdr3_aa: CASSMTGELHSGANVLTF; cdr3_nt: TGTGCCAGTAGTATGACAGGGGAATTACACTCTGGGGCCAACGTCCTGACTTTC
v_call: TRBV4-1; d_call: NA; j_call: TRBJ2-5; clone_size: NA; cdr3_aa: CASSQEGRGTETQYF; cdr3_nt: TGCGCCAGCAGCCAAGAGGGGCGGGGCACAGAGACCCAGTACTTC
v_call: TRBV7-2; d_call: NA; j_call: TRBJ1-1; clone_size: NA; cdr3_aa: CASSLPQGRGDAFF; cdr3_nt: TGTGCCAGCAGCTTACCCCAGGGGAGGGGAGACGCTTTCTTT
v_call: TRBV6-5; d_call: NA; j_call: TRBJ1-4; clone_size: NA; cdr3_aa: CASRYREATNEKLFF; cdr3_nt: TGTGCCAGCAGATACAGGGAGGCAACTAATGAAAAACTGTTTTTT
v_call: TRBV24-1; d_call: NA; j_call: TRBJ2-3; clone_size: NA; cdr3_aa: CATSDPGRDSSDTQYF; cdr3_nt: TGTGCCACCAGTGATCCTGGCCGGGACTCTTCAGATACGCAGTATTTT
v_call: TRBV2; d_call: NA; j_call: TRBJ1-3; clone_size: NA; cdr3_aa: CASSEARNSGNTIYF; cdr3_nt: TGTGCCAGCAGTGAAGCGCGGAACTCTGGAAACACCATATATTTT
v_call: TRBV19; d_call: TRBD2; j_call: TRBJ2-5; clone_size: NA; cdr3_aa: CASSIRTSTGETQYF; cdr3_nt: TGTGCCAGTAGTATTAGGACTAGCACGGGAGAGACCCAGTACTTC
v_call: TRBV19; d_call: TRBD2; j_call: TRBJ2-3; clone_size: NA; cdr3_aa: CASSMLRKASGITDTQYF; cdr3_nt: TGTGCCAGTAGTATGCTACGGAAGGCTAGCGGAATCACAGATACGCAGTATTTT
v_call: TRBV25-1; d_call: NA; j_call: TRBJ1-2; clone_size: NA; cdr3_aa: CASMPLGAGGYTF; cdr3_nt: TGTGCCAGCATGCCTCTGGGGGCTGGAGGCTACACCTTC
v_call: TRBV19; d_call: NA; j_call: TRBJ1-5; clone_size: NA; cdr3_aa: CASSIQDRDYQPQHF; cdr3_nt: TGTGCCAGTAGTATCCAGGACAGAGACTATCAGCCCCAGCATTTT
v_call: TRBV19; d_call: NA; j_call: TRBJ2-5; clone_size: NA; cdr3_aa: CASSPVETGEVTQYF; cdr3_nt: TGTGCCAGTAGTCCAGTGGAGACAGGCGAGGTGACCCAGTACTTC
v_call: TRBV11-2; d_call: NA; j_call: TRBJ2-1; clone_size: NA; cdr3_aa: CASSLDLAGEQFF; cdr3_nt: TGTGCCAGCAGCTTAGATTTGGCGGGCGAGCAGTTCTTC
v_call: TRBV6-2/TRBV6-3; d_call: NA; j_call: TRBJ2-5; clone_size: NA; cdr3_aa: CASSYSALGVETQYF; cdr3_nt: TGTGCCAGCAGTTACTCCGCCCTCGGGGTAGAGACCCAGTACTTC
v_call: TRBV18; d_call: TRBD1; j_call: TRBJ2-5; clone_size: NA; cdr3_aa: CASSPRADRQETQYF; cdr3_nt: TGTGCCAGCTCACCGCGCGCGGACAGGCAAGAGACCCAGTACTTC
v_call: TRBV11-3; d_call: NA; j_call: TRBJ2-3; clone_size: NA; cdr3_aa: CASSFGGGRGTDTQYF; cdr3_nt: TGTGCCAGCAGCTTTGGAGGAGGGAGAGGCACAGATACGCAGTATTTT
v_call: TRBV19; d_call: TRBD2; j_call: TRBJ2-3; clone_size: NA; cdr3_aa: CASGVGSGSRTDTQYF; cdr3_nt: TGTGCCAGTGGCGTGGGTAGCGGGAGCAGAACAGATACGCAGTATTTT
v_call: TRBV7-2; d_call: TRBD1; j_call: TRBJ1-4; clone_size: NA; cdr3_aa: CASTEQGGEKLFF; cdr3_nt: TGTGCCAGCACCGAACAGGGGGGTGAAAAACTGTTTTTT
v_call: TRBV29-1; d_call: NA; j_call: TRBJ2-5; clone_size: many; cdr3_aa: CSVEDLPGGQETQYF; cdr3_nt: TGCAGCGTTGAAGATCTTCCCGGTGGCCAAGAGACCCAGTACTTC
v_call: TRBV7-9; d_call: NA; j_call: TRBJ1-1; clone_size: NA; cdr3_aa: CASSEGVSHTEAFF; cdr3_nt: TGTGCCAGCAGCGAGGGGGTATCCCACACTGAAGCTTTCTTT